This note documents a single T cell receptor beta chain sequence. The antigen is not known. The PCR ran on 60 Vbeta and 13 Jbeta primers. Original data processing: Counted up in a later analysis, unique TCR beta chains came to approximately 77 million, with around 11 million shared. Clones were sequenced by immunoSEQ multiplex PCR, and TCRdb holds only the in-frame ones, with some missing. The V and J calls and clone size were taken over from that table, and D and trimming were inferred from the DNA. Found here are about 120,000 clones, 75% to 90% of them singletons; the top ten hold over 2.5%. This sample was taken from a study of cytomegalovirus exposure and HLA in healthy donors. Study findings and constraints: In vitro, a few CMV-associated chains proved specific for CMV antigens. Several V segments, TRBV6-2 and TRBV6-3 among them, could not be told apart and were dropped. Among TCR sequences, most were rare, though some public TCRs appeared in many donors.

V lost 2 bases, J lost 0 bases, and 5 bases stayed unmatched. The V gene's germline CDR1 is MNHEY and CDR2 SMNVEV (reference sequence). The CDR3 loop spans 18 amino acids. The chain uses TRBV27 and TRBJ1-5, with TRBD1 matching 12 bases. The sequence derives from a male donor in good health and CMV-seronegative. The sequenced material came from PBMCs. CDR3 sequence: CASSLVGQGAGSNQPQHF. CDR3 nucleotides: TGTGCCAGCAGTTTAGTGGGACAGGGGGCAGGTAGCAATCAGCCCCAGCATTTT.